One and the same sample provided the 2 T cell receptor beta chains below, sequenced in a study of blood T cell repertoires in COVID-19. Generated by immunoSEQ multiplex PCR, the TCRdb table keeps only in-frame clones and is missing some. The table includes roughly 120,000 clones, 55% to 75% detected once. The specimen was peripheral blood. These receptors were taken from a human donor with acute or convalescent COVID-19. The donor label of this sample is uncertain.

The chain combines TRBV23-1 with TRBJ1-5; 8 nucleotides match TRBD1. TRBV23-1 is an ORF, with its function uncertain. The CDR3 length is 16 residues. The V and J ends lost 5 bases and 7 bases, in that order; junction bases with no gene match: 13. The DNA of the CDR3 is TGCGCCAGCAGTGCGCGGGACAGGTTGAATGGACAGCCCCAGCATTTT. Translation gives CASSARDRLNGQPQHF.

This clone has only one observation. The chain couples TRBV18 to TRBJ1-1; 10 bases are shared with TRBD1. Germline V gene data show CDR1 as KGHSH and CDR2 as LQKENI. The CDR3 covers 16 residues. Losses at the gene ends were 2 bases for V and 7 bases for J; bases not matched to a gene: 10. CDR3: CASSPVLGTGDIEAFF. As DNA, the CDR3 is TGTGCCAGCTCACCAGTCCTTGGGACAGGGGATATTGAAGCTTTCTTT. The full variable domain, in which reference TRBV18 and TRBJ1-1 provide the parts outside the CDR3, is NAGVMQNPRHLVRRRGQEARLRCSPMKGHSHVYWYRQLPEEGLKFMVYLQKENIIDESGMPKERFSAEFPKEGPSILRIQQVVRGDSAAYFCASSPVLGTGDIEAFFGQGTRLTVV.